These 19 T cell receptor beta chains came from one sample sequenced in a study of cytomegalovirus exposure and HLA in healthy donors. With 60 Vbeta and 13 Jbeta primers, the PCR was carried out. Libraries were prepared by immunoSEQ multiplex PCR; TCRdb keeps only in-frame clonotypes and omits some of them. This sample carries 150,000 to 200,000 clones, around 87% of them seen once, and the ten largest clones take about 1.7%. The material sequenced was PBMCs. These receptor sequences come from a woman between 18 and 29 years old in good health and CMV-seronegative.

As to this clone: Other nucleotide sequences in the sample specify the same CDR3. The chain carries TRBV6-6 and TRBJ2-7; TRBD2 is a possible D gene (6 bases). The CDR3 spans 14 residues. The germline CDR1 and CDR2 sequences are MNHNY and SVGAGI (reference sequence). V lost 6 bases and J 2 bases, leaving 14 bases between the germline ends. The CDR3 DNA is TGTGCCAGCAGCATGGGACTGGTAGCCTACGAGCAGTACTTC. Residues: CASSMGLVAYEQYF.

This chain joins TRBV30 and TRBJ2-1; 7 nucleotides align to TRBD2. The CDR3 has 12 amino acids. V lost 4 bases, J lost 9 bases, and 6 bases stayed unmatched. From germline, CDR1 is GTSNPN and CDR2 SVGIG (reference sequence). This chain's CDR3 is CAWNWGGSEQFF. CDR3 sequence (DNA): TGTGCCTGGAACTGGGGGGGTAGTGAGCAGTTCTTC.

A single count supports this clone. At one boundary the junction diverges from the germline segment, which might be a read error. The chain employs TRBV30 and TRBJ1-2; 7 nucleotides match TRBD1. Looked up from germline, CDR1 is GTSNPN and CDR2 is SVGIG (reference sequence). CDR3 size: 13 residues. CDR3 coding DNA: TGTGCCTGGAGTCTTGGGGCGGGACAGAACCTGCACTTC. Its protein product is CAWSLGAGQNLHF.

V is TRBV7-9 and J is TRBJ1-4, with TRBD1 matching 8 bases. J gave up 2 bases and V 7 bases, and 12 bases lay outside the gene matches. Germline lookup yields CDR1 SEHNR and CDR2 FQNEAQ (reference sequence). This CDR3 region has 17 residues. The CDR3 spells CASKKGDRSRTNEKLFF. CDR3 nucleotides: TGTGCCAGCAAAAAGGGGGACAGGAGTCGGACTAATGAAAAACTGTTTTTT.

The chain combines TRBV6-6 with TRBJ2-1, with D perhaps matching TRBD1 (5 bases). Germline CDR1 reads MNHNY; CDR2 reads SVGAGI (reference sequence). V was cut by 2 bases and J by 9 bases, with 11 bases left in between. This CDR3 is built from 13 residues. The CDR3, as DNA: TGTGCCAGCAGTTACGGGGCAGCAGGTGAGCAGTTCTTC. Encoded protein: CASSYGAAGEQFF.

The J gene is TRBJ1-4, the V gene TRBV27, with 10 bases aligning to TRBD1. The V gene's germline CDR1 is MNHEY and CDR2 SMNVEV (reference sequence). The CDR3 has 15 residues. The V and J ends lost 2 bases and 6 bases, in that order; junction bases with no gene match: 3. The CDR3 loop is CASSLGGQGYEKLFF. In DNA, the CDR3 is TGTGCCAGCAGTTTAGGGGGACAGGGGTATGAAAAACTGTTTTTT. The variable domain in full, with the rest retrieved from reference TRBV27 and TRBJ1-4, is EAQVTQNPRYLITVTGKKLTVTCSQNMNHEYMSWYRQDPGLGLRQIYYSMNVEVTDKGDVPEGYKVSRKEKRNFPLILESPSPNQTSLYFCASSLGGQGYEKLFFGSGTQLSVL.

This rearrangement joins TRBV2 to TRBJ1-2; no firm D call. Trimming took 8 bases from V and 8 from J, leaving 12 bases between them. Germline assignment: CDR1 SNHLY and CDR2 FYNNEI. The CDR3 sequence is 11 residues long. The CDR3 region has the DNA TGTGCCAGCTATCGGGGAATGGGCTACACCTTC. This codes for CASYRGMGYTF.

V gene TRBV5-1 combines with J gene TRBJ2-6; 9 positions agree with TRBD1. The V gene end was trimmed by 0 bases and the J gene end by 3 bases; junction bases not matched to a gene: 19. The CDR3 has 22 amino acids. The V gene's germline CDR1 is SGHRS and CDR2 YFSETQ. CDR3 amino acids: CASSLGLVRDRVEFGGANVLTF. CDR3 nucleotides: TGCGCCAGCAGCTTGGGATTGGTGCGGGACAGGGTCGAGTTCGGTGGGGCCAACGTCCTGACTTTC.

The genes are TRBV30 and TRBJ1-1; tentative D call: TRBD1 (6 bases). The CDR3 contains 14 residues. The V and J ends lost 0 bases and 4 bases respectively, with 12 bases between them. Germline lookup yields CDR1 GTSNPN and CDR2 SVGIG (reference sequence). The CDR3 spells CAWSVVIGGTEAFF. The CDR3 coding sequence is TGTGCCTGGAGTGTGGTCATAGGGGGCACTGAAGCTTTCTTT.

The CDR3 region is CASSLDWRGGSGANVLTF. The DNA for the CDR3 is TGCGCCAGCAGCTTGGACTGGAGGGGGGGGTCTGGGGCCAACGTCCTGACTTTC. This chain connects TRBV5-1 to TRBJ2-6; perhaps TRBD2 as D (7 bases). The germline V and J ends were trimmed by 0 bases and 1 base, with 14 bases remaining between them. CDR1 and CDR2 from the germline V gene are SGHRS and YFSETQ. The length of the CDR3 is 18 residues.

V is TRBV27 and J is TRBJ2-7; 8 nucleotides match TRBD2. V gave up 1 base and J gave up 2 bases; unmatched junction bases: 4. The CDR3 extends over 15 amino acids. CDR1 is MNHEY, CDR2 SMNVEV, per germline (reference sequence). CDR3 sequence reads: CASSLFAGGPYEQYF. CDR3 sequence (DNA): TGTGCCAGCAGTTTATTTGCGGGGGGTCCCTACGAGCAGTACTTC.

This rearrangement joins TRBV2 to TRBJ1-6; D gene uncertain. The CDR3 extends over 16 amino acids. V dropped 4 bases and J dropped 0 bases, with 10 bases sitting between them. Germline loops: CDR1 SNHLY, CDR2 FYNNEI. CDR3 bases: TGTGCCAGCAGTGTGGAAGCAGGCTCCTATAATTCACCCCTCCACTTT. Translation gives CASSVEAGSYNSPLHF.

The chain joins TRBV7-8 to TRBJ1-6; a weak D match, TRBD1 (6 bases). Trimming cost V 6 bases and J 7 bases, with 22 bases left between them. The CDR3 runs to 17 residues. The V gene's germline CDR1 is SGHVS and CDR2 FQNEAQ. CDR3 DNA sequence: TGTGCCAGCAGTCCTGGACAGCCCTTCCTTGGGAATTCACCCCTCCACTTT. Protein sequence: CASSPGQPFLGNSPLHF.

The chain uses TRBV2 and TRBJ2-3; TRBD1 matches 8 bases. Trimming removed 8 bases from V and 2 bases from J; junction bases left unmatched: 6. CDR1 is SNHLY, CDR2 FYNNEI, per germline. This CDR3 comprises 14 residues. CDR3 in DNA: TGTGCCAGCGGGACAGGTGGAAACACAGATACGCAGTATTTT. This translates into CASGTGGNTDTQYF.

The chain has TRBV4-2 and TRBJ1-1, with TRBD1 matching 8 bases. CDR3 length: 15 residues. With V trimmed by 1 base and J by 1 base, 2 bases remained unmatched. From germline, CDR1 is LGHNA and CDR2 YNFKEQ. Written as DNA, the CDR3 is TGTGCCAGCAGCCAAGGTGACAGGGGGAACACTGAAGCTTTCTTT. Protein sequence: CASSQGDRGNTEAFF.

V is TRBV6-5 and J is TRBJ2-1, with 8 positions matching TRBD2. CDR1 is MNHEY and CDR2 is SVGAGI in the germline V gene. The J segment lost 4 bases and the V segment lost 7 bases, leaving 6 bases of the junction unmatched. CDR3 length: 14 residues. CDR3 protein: CASKRGRLYNEQFF. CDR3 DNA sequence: TGTGCCAGCAAACGCGGGAGGCTTTACAATGAGCAGTTCTTC.

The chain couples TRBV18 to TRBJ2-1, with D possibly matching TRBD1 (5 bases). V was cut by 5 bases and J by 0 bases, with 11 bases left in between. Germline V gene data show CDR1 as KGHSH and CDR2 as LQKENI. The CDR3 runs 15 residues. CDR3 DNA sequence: TGTGCCAGCTCAACGACAGAGTCCTCCTACAATGAGCAGTTCTTC. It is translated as CASSTTESSYNEQFF. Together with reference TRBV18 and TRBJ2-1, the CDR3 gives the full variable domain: NAGVMQNPRHLVRRRGQEARLRCSPMKGHSHVYWYRQLPEEGLKFMVYLQKENIIDESGMPKERFSAEFPKEGPSILRIQQVVRGDSAAYFCASSTTESSYNEQFFGPGTRLTVL.

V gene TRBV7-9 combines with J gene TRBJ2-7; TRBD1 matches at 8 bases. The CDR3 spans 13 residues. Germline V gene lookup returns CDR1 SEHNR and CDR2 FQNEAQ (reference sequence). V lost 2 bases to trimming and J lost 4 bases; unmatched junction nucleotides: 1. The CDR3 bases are TGTGCCAGCAGCTTAACAGGGGGTTACGAGCAGTACTTC. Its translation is CASSLTGGYEQYF.

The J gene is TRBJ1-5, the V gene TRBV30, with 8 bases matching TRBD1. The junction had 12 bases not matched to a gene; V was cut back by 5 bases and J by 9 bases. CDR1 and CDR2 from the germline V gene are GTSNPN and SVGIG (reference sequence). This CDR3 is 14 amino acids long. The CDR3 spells CAWGAGQGPSPQHF. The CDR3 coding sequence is TGTGCCTGGGGAGCCGGACAGGGCCCCTCGCCCCAGCATTTT.